These 27 T cell receptor beta chains originate from one sample sequenced in a study of T cell repertoires in aging, cancer and after chemotherapy. The template was genomic DNA from peripheral blood, not RNA. Rearranged V-D-J TRB sequences were amplified with a mixed TRB-A/B primer pool. A single record per CDR3 protein comes from TCRdb applying MiXCR to the multiplex PCR reads. The table shows 8,400 or so distinct CDR3 sequences, with 45% to 70% occurring only once. Material: blood. These receptors all stem from a human donor in good health.

The gene calls are TRBV6-1 and TRBJ2-7; 7 bases line up with TRBD2. The CDR3 extends over 18 amino acids. Germline V lookup: CDR1 MNHNS, CDR2 SASEGT. V was pared by 7 bases and J by 4 bases, with 22 bases of the junction left unmatched. CDR3 in DNA: TGTGCCAGCACCCTCCACTCACCCCGTCGAGGCGGGAGTTACGAGCAGTACTTC. Encoded protein: CASTLHSPRRGGSYEQYF.

V usage is TRBV30 and J usage is TRBJ1-1; D gene ambiguous. Germline-derived CDR1 and CDR2 are GTSNPN and SVGIG (reference sequence). Trimming removed 4 bases from V and 5 bases from J, with 14 bases in between. The CDR3 extends over 13 amino acids. CDR3 DNA sequence: TGTGCCTGGAATAAGGCCATACCGACTGAAGCTTTCTTT. Translating gives CAWNKAIPTEAFF.

In its sample, this clonotype was seen once. The chain has TRBV5-4 and TRBJ1-1; D possibly corresponds to TRBD1 (6 bases). CDR1 and CDR2 (germline): SGHNT, YYREEE (reference sequence). Trimming cost V 5 bases and J 1 base, with 9 bases left between them. This CDR3 comprises 13 residues. CDR3 in DNA: TGTGCCAGCAGACTGGACAGGAACACTGAAGCTTTCTTT. It encodes CASRLDRNTEAFF.

V is TRBV6-1 and J is TRBJ2-4; 10 bases align to TRBD1. Germline CDR1 reads MNHNS; CDR2 reads SASEGT. CDR3 size: 14 residues. Trimming at V came to 4 bases and at J to 12 bases, leaving 9 bases not matched to a gene. CDR3 nucleotide sequence: TGTGCCAGCAGTGTAGGGACAGGGGCGGAAAGTCAGTACTTC. This sequence encodes CASSVGTGAESQYF.

The genes are TRBV6-5 and TRBJ1-2; tentative D call: TRBD1 (5 bases). V dropped 2 bases and J dropped 5 bases, with 12 bases sitting between them. CDR1 MNHEY and CDR2 SVGAGI come from the germline V gene. This CDR3 is 14 amino acids long. CDR3 coding DNA: TGTGCCAGCAGTTACGGGGGGGTTGGATATGGCTACACCTTC. It translates to CASSYGGVGYGYTF.

The V and J genes are TRBV19 and TRBJ1-3, with D tentatively TRBD1 (5 bases). The V gene lost 2 bases and the J gene lost 0 bases, with 11 bases spanning the gap. Germline-derived CDR1 and CDR2 are LNHDA and SQIVND (reference sequence). The CDR3 extends over 16 amino acids. The CDR3 bases are TGTGCCAGTAGTATAATGGGACGGCTCTCTGGAAACACCATATATTTT. Its protein product is CASSIMGRLSGNTIYF.

The chain is built from TRBV29-1 and TRBJ2-2, with TRBD2 identical over 7 bases. CDR1 and CDR2 (germline): SQVTM, ANQGSEA. The CDR3 has 13 residues. V dropped 4 bases and J dropped 4; count of bases not matched to a gene: 3. CDR3 nucleotides: TGCAGCGTTGGGGGGGGAGGCACCGGGGAGCTGTTTTTT. Translation: CSVGGGGTGELFF.

The rearrangement links TRBV6-1 to TRBJ1-1; a weak D match, TRBD1 (6 bases). Germline values: CDR1 MNHNS, CDR2 SASEGT. V was pared by 7 bases and J by 5 bases, with 8 bases between. There are 11 residues in the CDR3. In DNA form, the CDR3 reads TGTGCCAGCACCGGACAGACTGAAGCTTTCTTT. Residues: CASTGQTEAFF.

This clonotype has just a few counts. V usage is TRBV29-1 and J usage is TRBJ1-1; the D is unclear. This CDR3 comprises 13 residues. Germline values: CDR1 SQVTM, CDR2 ANQGSEA. Trimming left V 3 bases short and J 0 bases short, with 8 bases between. CDR3 in amino acids: CSVDSMVNTEAFF. DNA for the CDR3: TGCAGCGTTGATTCGATGGTGAACACTGAAGCTTTCTTT.

The J gene is TRBJ2-5, the V gene TRBV6-4; TRBD2 aligns across 9 bases. The CDR3 totals 14 residues. From germline, CDR1 is MRHNA and CDR2 SNTAGT. The trim removed 2 bases at V and 6 bases at J, leaving 4 bases unmatched. The CDR3 DNA sequence: TGTGCCAGCAGTGACGGGACTAGCCCGAAGACCCAGTACTTC. Translating gives CASSDGTSPKTQYF.

The chain employs TRBV5-4 and TRBJ2-6; 8 bases are a match to TRBD1. Germline trimming cut 5 bases from V and 0 bases from J; bases unmatched to any gene: 7. The CDR3 is 17 residues long. The V gene's germline CDR1 is SGHNT and CDR2 YYREEE (reference sequence). The CDR3 region has the DNA TGTGCCAGCAGAATACAGGGGGTAGGCTCTGGGGCCAACGTCCTGACTTTC. As protein: CASRIQGVGSGANVLTF.

The rearrangement links TRBV15 to TRBJ2-5; possible D gene TRBD2, 6 bases. The CDR3 is 14 residues long. Germline lookup yields CDR1 LNHNV and CDR2 YYDKDF (reference sequence). Deletions cut 1 base from V and 2 bases from J, with 8 bases between. CDR3 amino acids: CATSRGDSQETQYF. Written as DNA, the CDR3 is TGTGCCACCAGCAGAGGGGACTCGCAAGAGACCCAGTACTTC.

This clonotype has a handful of counts. The gene calls are TRBV29-1 and TRBJ1-1, with 9 bases lining up with TRBD1. Trimming at V came to 6 bases and at J to 4 bases, leaving 6 bases not matched to a gene. There are 13 residues in the CDR3. The V gene's germline CDR1 is SQVTM and CDR2 ANQGSEA. The CDR3 reads CSVETGGGTEAFF. The CDR3, as DNA: TGCAGCGTCGAGACAGGGGGAGGCACTGAAGCTTTCTTT.

This clonotype was recorded a few times. The chain's CDR3 is CASSLPSGGMAGELFF. In DNA form, the CDR3 reads TGTGCCAGCAGCTTGCCTAGCGGAGGGATGGCCGGGGAGCTGTTTTTT. This rearrangement joins TRBV5-4 to TRBJ2-2; 7 positions match TRBD2. The CDR3 has 16 residues. Germline loops: CDR1 SGHNT, CDR2 YYREEE (reference sequence). With V trimmed by 1 base and J by 6 bases, 9 bases remained unmatched.

This clonotype was seen more than once but under ten times. This sequence joins TRBV6-5 and TRBJ1-2; D uncertain. This CDR3 comprises 15 residues. Between the trimmed V and J ends, which lost 0 bases and 4 bases, there was a span of 12 bases. Germline V gives CDR1 MNHEY, CDR2 SVGAGI. The CDR3 DNA sequence: TGTGCCAGCAGTTACTCCTCGGGGAGCGGCTATGGCTACACCTTC. It specifies CASSYSSGSGYGYTF.

This chain uses TRBV5-6 with TRBJ2-2, with 10 bases fitting TRBD2. This CDR3 is 18 amino acids long. Trimming cost V 3 bases and J 3 bases; bases outside gene matches: 11. In germline, CDR1 is SGHDT, CDR2 YYEEEE. The CDR3 reads CASSSRLAGEIYTGELFF. The CDR3 nucleotides read TGTGCCAGCAGCTCCCGGCTAGCGGGAGAGATATACACCGGGGAGCTGTTTTTT.

The chain couples TRBV19 to TRBJ1-4; D possibly corresponds to TRBD1 (5 bases). The CDR3 extends over 16 amino acids. Looked up from germline, CDR1 is LNHDA and CDR2 is SQIVND (reference sequence). Trimming removed 3 bases at V and 0 bases at J, with 11 bases between. CDR3 loop: CASSMLGEATNEKLFF. The DNA for the CDR3 is TGTGCCAGTAGTATGCTAGGGGAAGCAACTAATGAAAAACTGTTTTTT.

This chain connects TRBV27 to TRBJ2-7; 8 nucleotides agree with TRBD2. Per germline, CDR1 MNHEY and CDR2 SMNVEV (reference sequence). V lost 3 bases to trimming and J lost 0 bases; unmatched junction nucleotides: 4. The CDR3 covers 15 residues. The CDR3 sequence is CASSLTSAGSYEQYF. In DNA, the CDR3 is TGTGCCAGCAGTTTGACTAGCGCGGGCTCCTACGAGCAGTACTTC.

This chain links TRBV6-1 with TRBJ1-6; D is unclear. Germline CDR1 reads MNHNS; CDR2 reads SASEGT. This CDR3 region has 15 residues. V lost 5 bases and J 7 bases, leaving 15 bases between the germline ends. Here the CDR3 reads CASSYAPNVNSPLHF. For the CDR3, the DNA is TGTGCCAGCAGTTACGCCCCTAACGTGAATTCACCCCTCCACTTT.

The V gene is TRBV19, the J gene TRBJ1-5; the D is unclear. The length of the CDR3 is 16 residues. The germline V and J ends were trimmed by 0 bases and 2 bases, with 11 bases remaining between them. Germline V CDR1 and CDR2: LNHDA, SQIVND (reference sequence). CDR3: CASSIERRLGNQPQHF. CDR3 coding DNA: TGTGCCAGTAGTATAGAGAGGCGCTTGGGCAATCAGCCCCAGCATTTT.

This chain uses TRBV10-3 with TRBJ1-2; TRBD1 might be the D (5 bases). The CDR3 contains 15 residues. The germline CDR1 and CDR2 sequences are ENHRY and SYGVKD. Trimming pared 6 bases from V and 8 bases from J, leaving 22 bases between. CDR3 amino acids: CAIRIGGPVGVGYTF. Here the CDR3 DNA reads TGTGCCATCAGGATCGGAGGGCCCGTAGGGGTGGGCTACACCTTC.

The gene calls are TRBV20-1 and TRBJ2-2, with TRBD2 identical over 8 bases. Germline CDR1 reads DFQATT; CDR2 reads SNEGSKA (reference sequence). The J segment lost 4 bases and the V segment lost 7 bases, leaving 14 bases of the junction unmatched. This CDR3 has 16 residues. CDR3 nucleotide sequence: TGCAGTGGTTCGACGTTTGCAACTAGCGGCACCGGGGAGCTGTTTTTT. Protein sequence: CSGSTFATSGTGELFF.

CDR3 loop: CSAATGGHQPQHF. The CDR3 nucleotides read TGCAGCGCCGCAACAGGGGGCCATCAGCCCCAGCATTTT. V and J are TRBV29-1 and TRBJ1-5, with 9 nucleotides matching TRBD1. The germline gives CDR1 SQVTM, CDR2 ANQGSEA. This CDR3 spans 13 amino acids. With V trimmed by 7 bases and J by 5 bases, 6 bases remained unmatched.

This chain uses TRBV10-3 with TRBJ1-4; D ambiguous. V shed 0 bases and J shed 0 bases, with 17 bases lying between them. CDR3 length: 19 residues. The V gene's germline CDR1 is ENHRY and CDR2 SYGVKD. CDR3 sequence reads: CAISESTASRRATNEKLFF. CDR3 nucleotide sequence: TGTGCCATCAGTGAGTCGACGGCGAGTAGGAGAGCAACTAATGAAAAACTGTTTTTT.

The chain employs TRBV27 and TRBJ1-1, with no clear D. The germline V and J ends were trimmed by 4 bases and 4 bases, with 7 bases remaining between them. The CDR3 covers 12 residues. Germline-derived CDR1 and CDR2 are MNHEY and SMNVEV (reference sequence). The CDR3 region is CASSSVGTEAFF. The DNA of the CDR3 is TGTGCCAGCAGTTCGGTCGGCACTGAAGCTTTCTTT.

This sequence joins TRBV30 and TRBJ1-5; D unresolved. V was pared by 3 bases and J by 0 bases, with 6 bases between. This CDR3 comprises 13 residues. Looked up from germline, CDR1 is GTSNPN and CDR2 is SVGIG (reference sequence). This chain's CDR3 is CAWRRNSNQPQHF. The CDR3 DNA reads TGTGCCTGGAGGAGGAATAGCAATCAGCCCCAGCATTTT.

This sequence joins TRBV19 and TRBJ1-2, with a possible D match to TRBD1 (6 bases). The germline CDR1 and CDR2 sequences are LNHDA and SQIVND (reference sequence). The CDR3 has 13 residues. Trimming stripped 9 bases from V and 7 bases from J, with 18 bases between. CDR3 nucleotides: TGTGCCAGCCGAGTCGGGGGGCCGAGTGGCTACACCTTC. Protein product: CASRVGGPSGYTF.